A single sample is the source of the 3 T cell receptor beta chains below, sequenced in a study of blood T cell repertoires in COVID-19 (dated by TCRdb to 2019 to 2021). Preparation of the library involved the immunoSEQ multiplex PCR assay. In TCRdb, the immuneACCESS table is reduced to in-frame sequences with V and J assigned. These tables do not hold every clone; where another copy was compared, an unresolved V gene accounts for under half, and the others remain unexplained. This sample comprises 200,000 to 300,000 clones, 85% to 90% of them detected only once. The top ten clones comprise 4.1% of the sample. The sequencing input was PBMCs or T cells enriched from blood (not recorded which). The receptors shown here come from a woman in her twenties or thirties who had recovered from COVID-19.

The chain has TRBV6-5 and TRBJ2-3; 12 bases fit TRBD2. J gave up 7 bases and V 8 bases, and 10 bases lay outside the gene matches. Germline values: CDR1 MNHEY, CDR2 SVGAGI. The CDR3 has 15 amino acids. CDR3 sequence reads: CASYQGLAGGNTQYF. The CDR3 DNA follows: TGTGCCAGCTACCAGGGGCTAGCGGGAGGGAATACGCAGTATTTT.

This clone showed up just once. The J gene is TRBJ1-5, the V gene TRBV3-1 (or the pseudogene TRBV3-2), with D perhaps matching TRBD1 (6 bases). There are 13 residues in the CDR3. CDR1 is LGHDT, CDR2 YNNKEL, per germline (reference sequence). Trimming took 6 bases from V and 7 from J, leaving 13 bases between them. CDR3 sequence (DNA): TGTGCCAGCAGTTCCGGACAGAGCCAGCCCCAGCATTTT. Translated: CASSSGQSQPQHF.

The J gene is TRBJ2-1, the V gene TRBV5-4; 14 bases align to TRBD2. Losses at the gene ends were 3 bases for V and 9 bases for J; bases not matched to a gene: 5. CDR3 length: 15 residues. In germline, CDR1 is SGHNT, CDR2 YYREEE (reference sequence). Written as DNA, the CDR3 is TGTGCCAGCAGCTCCGGGACTAGCGGGAGAGTTGAGCAGTTCTTC. Translating it yields CASSSGTSGRVEQFF.